Listed here are 27 T cell receptor beta chains from one sample, sequenced in a study of cytomegalovirus exposure and HLA in healthy donors. 13 Jbeta primers and 60 Vbeta primers were used for the PCR. This table comes from immunoSEQ multiplex PCR, and its TCRdb copy is limited to in-frame clones, with some not included. This sample has about 120,000 clones, with about 78% found just once. Sequencing used PBMCs. All receptors come from a man between 25 and 39 years old in good health and CMV-seronegative.

This clone was found once. The chain recombines TRBV5-8 with TRBJ2-2, with D possibly being TRBD2 (5 bases). V was shortened by 0 bases and J by 5 bases, with 14 bases between the two germline ends. There are 16 residues in the CDR3. Germline values: CDR1 SGHTS, CDR2 YDEGEE. CDR3 sequence reads: CASSLVWTLATGELFF. CDR3 coding DNA: TGTGCCAGCAGCTTGGTATGGACTCTAGCTACCGGGGAGCTGTTTTTT.

The CDR3 reads CATSIGQPSGNTIYF. The CDR3 DNA reads TGTGCCACCAGCATAGGACAGCCCTCTGGAAACACCATATATTTT. The chain couples TRBV15 to TRBJ1-3; a possible D gene is TRBD1 (6 bases). The V gene lost 4 bases and the J gene lost 0 bases, with 10 bases spanning the gap. Germline CDR1 LNHNV, CDR2 YYDKDF (reference sequence). CDR3 length: 15 residues.

The chain has TRBV2 and TRBJ1-1; D possibly corresponds to TRBD1 (5 bases). V shed 5 bases and J shed 7 bases, with 8 bases lying between them. In germline, CDR1 is SNHLY, CDR2 FYNNEI. CDR3 length: 11 residues. The CDR3 sequence is CASSPGIEAFF. As DNA, the CDR3 is TGTGCCAGCAGTCCAGGGATTGAAGCTTTCTTT.

The chain employs TRBV18 and TRBJ1-1; D is perhaps TRBD1 (6 bases). The V gene's germline CDR1 is KGHSH and CDR2 LQKENI. CDR3 length: 15 residues. Trimming removed 2 bases at V and 3 bases at J, with 13 bases between. CDR3 DNA: TGTGCCAGCTCACCATCACAGGGAAGGGACACTGAAGCTTTCTTT. Residues: CASSPSQGRDTEAFF. Full variable domain (outside the CDR3, taken from reference TRBV18 and TRBJ1-1): NAGVMQNPRHLVRRRGQEARLRCSPMKGHSHVYWYRQLPEEGLKFMVYLQKENIIDESGMPKERFSAEFPKEGPSILRIQQVVRGDSAAYFCASSPSQGRDTEAFFGQGTRLTVV.

The chain recombines TRBV27 with TRBJ1-4, with 8 bases that match TRBD1. The length of the CDR3 is 14 residues. CDR1 is MNHEY, CDR2 SMNVEV, per germline (reference sequence). V dropped 5 bases and J dropped 7; count of bases not matched to a gene: 6. The chain's CDR3 is CASSPRGLGEKLFF. DNA for the CDR3: TGTGCCAGCAGTCCCAGGGGGCTTGGTGAAAAACTGTTTTTT. The entire variable domain, with the rest obtained from reference TRBV27 and TRBJ1-4, is as follows: EAQVTQNPRYLITVTGKKLTVTCSQNMNHEYMSWYRQDPGLGLRQIYYSMNVEVTDKGDVPEGYKVSRKEKRNFPLILESPSPNQTSLYFCASSPRGLGEKLFFGSGTQLSVL.

V usage is TRBV29-1 and J usage is TRBJ1-1; D gene uncertain. Germline lookup yields CDR1 SQVTM and CDR2 ANQGSEA. CDR3 length: 11 amino acids. V was cut by 5 bases and J by 1 base, with 5 bases left in between. CDR3 DNA: TGCAGCGTTCGGTGGAACACTGAAGCTTTCTTT. Translating gives CSVRWNTEAFF.

V and J are TRBV27 and TRBJ1-6; TRBD1 is a possible D gene (5 bases). Germline V gene lookup returns CDR1 MNHEY and CDR2 SMNVEV (reference sequence). The CDR3 covers 18 residues. V gave up 0 bases and J gave up 7 bases, with 19 bases separating them. This CDR3 is CASSLSLGRGVINSPLHF. The CDR3 nucleotides read TGTGCCAGCAGTTTATCCCTCGGGAGGGGAGTAATCAATTCACCCCTCCACTTT.

The gene calls are TRBV5-1 and TRBJ1-4, with 8 nucleotides matching TRBD1. Germline V CDR1 and CDR2: SGHRS, YFSETQ. The V segment lost 2 bases and the J segment 8 bases; nucleotides outside the gene matches: 5. The CDR3 runs to 14 residues. CDR3 sequence (DNA): TGCGCCAGCAGCTTAGGACAGGGCGAAGAAAAACTGTTTTTT. Translating gives CASSLGQGEEKLFF.

The V call is TRBV5-1, the J call TRBJ1-1, with D perhaps matching TRBD1 (6 bases). CDR1 and CDR2 (germline): SGHRS, YFSETQ. V was clipped by 4 bases and J by 4 bases, with 11 bases between them. The length of the CDR3 is 13 residues. This CDR3 reads CASSLRQATEAFF. In DNA, the CDR3 is TGCGCCAGCAGCCTTAGACAGGCCACTGAAGCTTTCTTT.

The chain couples TRBV4-2 to TRBJ2-2, with 10 bases lining up with TRBD2. After removal of 1 base from V and 7 bases from J, the junction contained 6 bases not matched to a gene. This CDR3 has 16 amino acids. Germline lookup yields CDR1 LGHNA and CDR2 YNFKEQ. The CDR3 DNA reads as TGTGCCAGCAGCCAAGCTTTCGAGCGGGGGGGCGGGGAGCTGTTTTTT. This sequence encodes CASSQAFERGGGELFF.

This clone has just one count. The V call is TRBV11-2, the J call TRBJ2-3; D gene uncertain. The CDR3 loop spans 15 amino acids. V gave up 1 base and J gave up 2 bases, with 10 bases separating them. Germline values: CDR1 SGHAT, CDR2 FQNNGV. This CDR3 is CASSLGAGSTDTQYF. CDR3 in DNA: TGTGCCAGCAGCTTAGGGGCCGGATCCACAGATACGCAGTATTTT.

In this sample, this clone turned up a few times. The chain is built from TRBV5-1 and TRBJ1-2; 8 bases fit TRBD1. The CDR3 spans 14 residues. CDR1 is SGHRS, CDR2 YFSETQ, per germline. V lost 0 bases and J lost 6; bases outside the gene matches: 4. The CDR3 nucleotides are TGCGCCAGCAGCTTGGGACAGGGGTGGGATGGCTACACCTTC. Translation gives CASSLGQGWDGYTF.

The V call is TRBV6-5, the J call TRBJ1-2; D is perhaps TRBD1 (5 bases). Germline V gives CDR1 MNHEY, CDR2 SVGAGI. Trimming pared 2 bases from V and 8 bases from J, leaving 12 bases between. CDR3 length: 13 residues. In DNA, the CDR3 is TGTGCCAGCAGTTACGGGGGGTTTGAAGGCTACACCTTC. Protein sequence: CASSYGGFEGYTF.

CDR3 DNA sequence: TGTGCCAGCAGCTTAAACAGGGGCACTGAAGCTTTCTTT. Its protein is CASSLNRGTEAFF. V gene TRBV5-4 combines with J gene TRBJ1-1; 7 bases are a match to TRBD1. V dropped 2 bases and J dropped 4; count of bases not matched to a gene: 2. Looked up from germline, CDR1 is SGHNT and CDR2 is YYREEE (reference sequence). The CDR3 is 13 residues long.

This sequence joins TRBV18 and TRBJ2-7; 12 bases are shared with TRBD2. The ends lost 1 base at V and 5 bases at J; junction bases unmatched: 6. The CDR3 is made up of 16 amino acids. Germline CDR1 reads KGHSH; CDR2 reads LQKENI. In nucleotides, the CDR3 is TGTGCCAGCTCACCACGAACTGGACTAGCGGGGAACGAGCAGTACTTC. Its protein product is CASSPRTGLAGNEQYF.

As concerns this clone: Within the sample, other DNA sequences also encode this same CDR3. This rearrangement joins TRBV7-9 to TRBJ1-2; 8 bases map to TRBD1. Per the germline V gene, CDR1 is SEHNR and CDR2 is FQNEAQ (reference sequence). There are 15 residues in the CDR3. V shed 5 bases, J shed 3 bases, and the junction held 8 bases outside the gene matches. In DNA form, the CDR3 reads TGTGCCAGCAGCCCCTGGACAGGGAGTGACTATGGCTACACCTTC. This encodes CASSPWTGSDYGYTF.

This CDR3 is CASSLGQVAEAFF. CDR3 nucleotides: TGTGCCAGCAGCTTGGGACAGGTAGCTGAAGCTTTCTTT. The V and J genes are TRBV11-2 and TRBJ1-1; 8 bases match TRBD1. The CDR3 spans 13 residues. With V trimmed by 3 bases and J by 6 bases, 3 bases remained unmatched. Germline CDR1 reads SGHAT; CDR2 reads FQNNGV.

The chain employs TRBV4-3 and TRBJ1-1; no clear D gene. Germline values: CDR1 LGHNA, CDR2 YSLEER. Trimming took off 5 bases at V and 0 bases at J, with 13 bases between the two ends. The CDR3 consists of 15 residues. CDR3 nucleotide sequence: TGCGCCAGCAGCTTCAATCGATACATGAACACTGAAGCTTTCTTT. The encoded protein is CASSFNRYMNTEAFF.

The rearrangement joins TRBV19 to TRBJ1-1; D unresolved. The CDR3 is made up of 14 amino acids. Trimming took off 0 bases at V and 1 base at J, with 6 bases between the two ends. Germline V gives CDR1 LNHDA, CDR2 SQIVND (reference sequence). This chain's CDR3 is CASSIDFRNTEAFF. DNA for the CDR3: TGTGCCAGTAGTATAGATTTTAGGAACACTGAAGCTTTCTTT.

This chain uses TRBV5-6 with TRBJ2-7; tentatively, D is TRBD2 (5 bases). The CDR3 is 13 residues long. Between the trimmed V and J ends, which lost 2 bases and 4 bases, there was a span of 10 bases. CDR1 is SGHDT and CDR2 is YYEEEE in the germline V gene. The CDR3 sequence is CASSFPGVYEQYF. As DNA, the CDR3 is TGTGCCAGCAGCTTCCCCGGGGTGTACGAGCAGTACTTC.

The rearrangement joins TRBV11-3 to TRBJ2-1, with TRBD1 matching 9 bases. Germline CDR1 SGHNT, CDR2 YENEEA. Trimming removed 5 bases from V and 6 bases from J; junction bases left unmatched: 8. This CDR3 spans 15 amino acids. The CDR3 DNA reads as TGTGCCAGCAGCGCCCGGGACAGGGAGGCCAATGAGCAGTTCTTC. Its translation: CASSARDREANEQFF.

The CDR3 sequence: CASSPRSYSGGTTNTGELFF. The CDR3 DNA follows: TGTGCCAGCAGCCCAAGGTCGTATAGCGGGGGGACTACGAACACCGGGGAGCTGTTTTTT. V and J are TRBV7-8 and TRBJ2-2, with 10 bases lining up with TRBD2. CDR3 size: 20 residues. Germline CDR1 and CDR2: SGHVS and FQNEAQ. The V gene end was trimmed by 5 bases and the J gene end by 0 bases; junction bases not matched to a gene: 15.

The chain couples TRBV11-2 to TRBJ2-1; maybe TRBD2 (6 bases). CDR1 and CDR2 (germline): SGHAT, FQNNGV. Trimming removed 0 bases at V and 0 bases at J, with 9 bases between. The CDR3 contains 16 residues. This CDR3 reads CASSLDAGRSYNEQFF. The CDR3 DNA reads TGTGCCAGCAGCTTAGACGCGGGGCGCTCCTACAATGAGCAGTTCTTC.

This clone has only one observation. The chain uses TRBV18 and TRBJ1-6, with 7 bases fitting TRBD1. There are 15 residues in the CDR3. V lost 2 bases and J lost 7; bases outside the gene matches: 5. Germline values: CDR1 KGHSH, CDR2 LQKENI. The CDR3, as DNA: TGTGCCAGCTCACCAGCGGGACAGTCAAATTCACCCCTCCACTTT. Translated: CASSPAGQSNSPLHF.

The genes are TRBV27 and TRBJ2-7; D is possibly TRBD2 (7 bases). Trimming took 3 bases from V and 7 from J, leaving 13 bases between them. Germline CDR1 MNHEY, CDR2 SMNVEV (reference sequence). CDR3 size: 13 residues. CDR3 amino acids: CASSFVGGREQYF. In nucleotides, the CDR3 is TGTGCCAGCAGTTTTGTGGGGGGGCGAGAGCAGTACTTC.

The rearrangement uses TRBV27 and TRBJ2-2, with D uncertain. V was cut by 5 bases and J by 0 bases, with 10 bases left in between. From germline, CDR1 is MNHEY and CDR2 SMNVEV (reference sequence). The CDR3 totals 15 residues. The CDR3 sequence: CASSPLFANTGELFF. CDR3 nucleotide sequence: TGTGCCAGCAGTCCCTTGTTCGCGAACACCGGGGAGCTGTTTTTT.

The V call is TRBV5-4, the J call TRBJ1-1; TRBD1 aligns across 8 bases. CDR1 and CDR2 (germline): SGHNT, YYREEE (reference sequence). V lost 1 base to trimming and J lost 0 bases; unmatched junction nucleotides: 14. This CDR3 is 19 amino acids long. The CDR3 DNA follows: TGTGCCAGCAGCTTGTCAGTCAGGGGGCGAAAACGTATGAACACTGAAGCTTTCTTT. It encodes CASSLSVRGRKRMNTEAFF.